Listed below are T cell receptor beta chains from one sample, sequenced in a study of cytomegalovirus exposure and HLA in healthy donors. TCRdb keeps only in-frame clones here, not all; method: immunoSEQ multiplex PCR. The table lists about 250,000 clones, roughly 85% of them singletons, with around 0.22% in the top ten. The sample was PBMCs. These receptors all stem from a girl under 10 years old in good health and CMV-seronegative. Each CDR3 is given with its conserved first and last residue. The order of the fields is V gene, CDR3 length, clone size, J gene, D gene, CDR3 DNA, CDR3 protein. A D gene is named only where the DNA matches it firmly. Some rows mark clone size as missing; the rest say once, few, many or name a class of expanded clone.

TRBV4-1	14	.	TRBJ1-1	.	TGCGCCAGCAGTCTTGCGGACACGAACACTGAAGCTTTCTTT	CASSLADTNTEAFF
TRBV2	13	.	TRBJ1-5	.	TGTGCCAGCAGGAGGACGGAGGGGCAGCCCCAGCATTTT	CASRRTEGQPQHF
TRBV28	15	.	TRBJ2-7	.	TGTGCCAGCATGCAGGACACCCAGTGGACCTACGAGCAGTACTTC	CASMQDTQWTYEQYF
TRBV11-3	14	.	TRBJ1-1	.	TGTGCCAGCAGCTTATCGGGGGTAGCCACTGAAGCTTTCTTT	CASSLSGVATEAFF
TRBV5-1	13	.	TRBJ1-1	.	TGCGCCAGCAGCTTTACAGCGAACACTGAAGCTTTCTTT	CASSFTANTEAFF
TRBV7-3	13	.	TRBJ2-1	.	TGTGCCAGCAGCTCTTTAGATATCAATGAGCAGTTCTTC	CASSSLDINEQFF
TRBV4-2	15	.	TRBJ2-2	.	TGTGCCAGCAGCCATCCGTCGGCAGGCACCGGGGAGCTGTTTTTT	CASSHPSAGTGELFF
TRBV6-5	15	.	TRBJ2-1	TRBD2	TGTGCCAGCAGTTACCCTCCTAGCGGGAACAATGAGCAGTTCTTC	CASSYPPSGNNEQFF
TRBV6-6	16	.	TRBJ2-5	TRBD1	TGTGCCAGCAGTTACCGGGGACAGGGTAAACAAGAGACCCAGTACTTC	CASSYRGQGKQETQYF
TRBV7-6	14	.	TRBJ1-6	TRBD1	TGTGCCAGCAGCTGGACAGGGTTGGAGTCACCCCTCCACTTT	CASSWTGLESPLHF
TRBV2	14	.	TRBJ1-5	.	TGTGCCACCGCAGGGGTACCTAGCAATCAGCCCCAGCATTTT	CATAGVPSNQPQHF
TRBV2	14	.	TRBJ2-4	TRBD2	TGTGCCAGCGGGACTAGCGGGGTACGCGACATTCAGTACTTC	CASGTSGVRDIQYF
TRBV6-6	16	.	TRBJ2-5	TRBD2	TGTGCCAGCAGTAATAGCGGGGGGGCGGGGCAAGAGACCCAGTACTTC	CASSNSGGAGQETQYF
TRBV19	15	.	TRBJ1-5	.	TGTGCCAGTGGGGTAAGGGGGGGTAGCAATCAGCCCCAGCATTTT	CASGVRGGSNQPQHF
TRBV4-1	15	.	TRBJ1-4	.	TGCGCCAGCAGCCAAGAGGGGCAGGGTAATGAAAAACTGTTTTTT	CASSQEGQGNEKLFF
TRBV6-5	13	.	TRBJ2-2	.	TGTGCCAGCAGTTACCTAAGGGGCGGGGAGCTGTTTTTT	CASSYLRGGELFF
TRBV15	15	.	TRBJ2-2	TRBD2	TGTGCCACCAGCAGAGGGGCTAGCGGGAACGGGGAGCTGTTTTTT	CATSRGASGNGELFF
TRBV7-3	15	.	TRBJ2-1	.	TGTGCCAGCAGCTCCCACAGGGCCTCTTACAATGAGCAGTTCTTC	CASSSHRASYNEQFF
TRBV5-4	13	.	TRBJ1-1	.	TGTGCCAGCAGCTTGGCGGGTGACAGGGAAGCTTTCTTT	CASSLAGDREAFF
TRBV5-4	15	.	TRBJ2-3	TRBD1	TGTGCCAGCAGCTCCCCCGGACAGGGAACAGATACGCAGTATTTT	CASSSPGQGTDTQYF
TRBV6-5	15	.	TRBJ2-1	.	TGTGCCAGCAGTTACTCGATGGGAGTTTACAATGAGCAGTTCTTC	CASSYSMGVYNEQFF
TRBV5-1	14	.	TRBJ1-2	.	TGCGCCAGCAGCCCCACAGGGAAGAACTATGGCTACACCTTC	CASSPTGKNYGYTF
TRBV5-1	16	once	TRBJ2-7	TRBD2	TGCGCCAGCAGCGGGAGCGGGCTAGCGGGAATGGACGAGCAGTACTTC	CASSGSGLAGMDEQYF
TRBV4-1	13	.	TRBJ2-3	.	TGCGCCAGCAGCCCCCTTTTCGCGGATACGCAGTATTTT	CASSPLFADTQYF
TRBV6-5	14	.	TRBJ1-6	.	TGTGCCAGCAGTCTCGGAGGGAATAATTCACCCCTCCACTTT	CASSLGGNNSPLHF
TRBV7-8	15	.	TRBJ2-2	.	TGTGCCAGCAGCCTCCGAGCCCAGGGTACCGGGGAGCTGTTTTTT	CASSLRAQGTGELFF
TRBV6-6	16	.	TRBJ2-4	.	TGTGCCAGCAGTCCCACAGGGTTAGGGGCCAAAAACATTCAGTACTTC	CASSPTGLGAKNIQYF
TRBV18	15	.	TRBJ2-2	TRBD1	TGTGCCAGCTCACCGCGGGACAGGGCTACCGGGGAGCTGTTTTTT	CASSPRDRATGELFF
TRBV2	10	.	TRBJ1-1	TRBD1	TGTGCCAGCAGCGGGGACAGAGCTTTCTTT	CASSGDRAFF
TRBV5-1	15	.	TRBJ2-3	.	TGCGCCAGCAGCTTCTTTGGCGGGAGCACAGATACGCAGTATTTT	CASSFFGGSTDTQYF
TRBV2	15	.	TRBJ2-5	TRBD2	TGTGCCAGCAGTTCGGGACTAGCTAGAATAGAGACCCAGTACTTC	CASSSGLARIETQYF
TRBV19	12	.	TRBJ2-5	TRBD2	TGTGCCAGTAGGAGCGGGGCTGAGACCCAGTACTTC	CASRSGAETQYF
TRBV23-1	14	.	TRBJ2-3	.	TGCGCCAGCAGTCGACTCCGATGCACAGATACGCAGTATTTT	CASSRLRCTDTQYF
TRBV6-5	16	.	TRBJ2-2	TRBD1	TGTGCCAGCAGTTCACCTCAGGGGGCGTGGGGCGGGGAGCTGTTTTTT	CASSSPQGAWGGELFF
TRBV18	13	.	TRBJ2-3	.	TGTGCCAGCTCACCCTCAGACTGGCATGCGCAGTATTTT	CASSPSDWHAQYF
TRBV5-6	13	few	TRBJ1-5	TRBD1	TGTGCCAGCAGCTTAGTAGGACAGGGCGACCAGCATTTT	CASSLVGQGDQHF
TRBV6-4	14	few	TRBJ2-3	TRBD2	TGTGCCAGCCAAGCGGGGGAGAACACAGATACGCAGTATTTT	CASQAGENTDTQYF
TRBV27	13	.	TRBJ1-5	TRBD1	TGTGCCAGCGCGGGGACAGGCCTCCGGGCCCAGCATTTT	CASAGTGLRAQHF
TRBV9	14	.	TRBJ2-7	.	TGTGCCAGCAGCGTAGCCCCAAACTCCTACGAGCAGTACTTC	CASSVAPNSYEQYF
TRBV7-3	15	.	TRBJ2-2	TRBD2	TGTGCCAGCGCCCTTACGGGGGGGAGGACCGGGGAGCTGTTTTTT	CASALTGGRTGELFF